This T cell receptor beta chain was sequenced in a study of beta chain features in type 1 diabetes. Overall study results and limits: A greater similarity of naive, central memory and Treg TCRB repertoires was seen among patients than among healthy donors. Across all four CD4+ subsets, people with type 1 diabetes showed modestly shorter TCRB CDR3s. Amplification by PCR could prefer shorter templates, with the same effect in patients and controls. An over-representation of cells with high TCR expression could result from cDNA sequencing.

The CDR3 runs to 18 residues. Germline loops: CDR1 LGHNA, CDR2 YSLEER. Losses at the gene ends were 4 bases for V and 1 base for J; bases not matched to a gene: 13. TCRB transcripts that were expressed got sequenced, as all of the isolated RNA had been reverse transcribed. Only in-frame clones appear in the TCRdb table, and some are missing; sequencing was by immunoSEQ multiplex PCR. Here the sample spans 300,000 to 450,000 clones, roughly 13% being singletons. In regard to this clone: Antigen specificity is unknown.

It was via CD45RO/CCR7/CD25/CD127/CD95/CD27 that CD4+ naive, central memory, regulatory and stem cell-like memory cells were sorted. The chain combines TRBV4-3 with TRBJ1-1, with TRBD1 matching 9 bases. This sequence was found in a woman aged 18-29 years with type 1 diabetes. Sequencing was performed on naive CD4+ T cells from blood. The CDR3 region has the DNA TGCGCCAGCAGCCCGGTGGGACAGGGAGAGTTCGGGAACACTGAAGCTTTCTTT. Its translation: CASSPVGQGEFGNTEAFF.